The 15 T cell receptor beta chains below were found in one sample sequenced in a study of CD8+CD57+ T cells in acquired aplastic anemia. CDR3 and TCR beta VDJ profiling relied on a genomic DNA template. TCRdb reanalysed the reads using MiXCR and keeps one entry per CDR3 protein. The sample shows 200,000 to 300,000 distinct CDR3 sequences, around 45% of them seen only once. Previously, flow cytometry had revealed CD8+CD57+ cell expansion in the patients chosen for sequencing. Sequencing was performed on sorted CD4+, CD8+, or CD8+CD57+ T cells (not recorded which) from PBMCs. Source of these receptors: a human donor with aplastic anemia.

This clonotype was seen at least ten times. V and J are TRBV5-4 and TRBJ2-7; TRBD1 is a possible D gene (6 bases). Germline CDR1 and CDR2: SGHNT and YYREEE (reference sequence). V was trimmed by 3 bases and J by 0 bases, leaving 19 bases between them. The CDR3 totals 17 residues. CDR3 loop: CASSSVTTGLYSYEQYF. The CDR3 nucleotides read TGTGCCAGCAGCTCCGTAACCACAGGGCTCTACTCCTACGAGCAGTACTTC.

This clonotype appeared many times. CDR3 nucleotides: TGTGCCACCAGCAGAGACGTTCAACAGCACTATGGCTACACCTTC. Translating it yields CATSRDVQQHYGYTF. The rearrangement links TRBV15 to TRBJ1-2; unclear D gene. Trimming cost V 0 bases and J 3 bases, with 11 bases left between them. In germline, CDR1 is LNHNV, CDR2 YYDKDF (reference sequence). The CDR3 loop spans 15 amino acids.

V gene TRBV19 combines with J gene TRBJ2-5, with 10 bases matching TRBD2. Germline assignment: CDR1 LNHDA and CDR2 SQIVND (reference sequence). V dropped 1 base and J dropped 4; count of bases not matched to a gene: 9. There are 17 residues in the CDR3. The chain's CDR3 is CASSIVPAGGPGETQYF. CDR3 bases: TGTGCCAGTAGTATAGTCCCAGCGGGGGGGCCAGGAGAGACCCAGTACTTC.

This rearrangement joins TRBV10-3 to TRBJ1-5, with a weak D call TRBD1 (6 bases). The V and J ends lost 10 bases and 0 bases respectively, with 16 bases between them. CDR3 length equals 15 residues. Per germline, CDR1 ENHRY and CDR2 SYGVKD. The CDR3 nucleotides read TGTGCCACGGGGGATGGACAGTATAGCAATCAGCCCCAGCATTTT. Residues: CATGDGQYSNQPQHF.

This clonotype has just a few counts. This CDR3 reads CASSSEQGANTEAFF. The CDR3 DNA follows: TGTGCCAGCAGTAGCGAACAGGGGGCGAACACTGAAGCTTTCTTT. The chain employs TRBV28 and TRBJ1-1; 9 bases are shared with TRBD1. This CDR3 contains 15 residues. The V gene end was trimmed by 5 bases and the J gene end by 1 base; junction bases not matched to a gene: 5. From germline, CDR1 is MDHEN and CDR2 SYDVKM.

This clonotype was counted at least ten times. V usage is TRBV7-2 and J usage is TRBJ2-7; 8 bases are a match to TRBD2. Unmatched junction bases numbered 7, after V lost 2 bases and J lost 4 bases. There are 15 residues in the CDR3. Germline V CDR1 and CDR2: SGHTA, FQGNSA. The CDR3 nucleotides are TGTGCCAGCAGCTTATGGTCGAGCGGGGGTTACGAGCAGTACTTC. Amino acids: CASSLWSSGGYEQYF.

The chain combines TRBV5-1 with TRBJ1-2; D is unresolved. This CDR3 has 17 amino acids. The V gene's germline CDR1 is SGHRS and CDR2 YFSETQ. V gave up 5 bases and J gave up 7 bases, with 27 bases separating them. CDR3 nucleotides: TGCGCCAGCAGTTTGTCCGAAACGGGAGTCCGGTTTCGTGGCTACACCTTC. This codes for CASSLSETGVRFRGYTF. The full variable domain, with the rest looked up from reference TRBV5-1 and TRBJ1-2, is KAGVTQTPRYLIKTRGQQVTLSCSPISGHRSVSWYQQTPGQGLQFLFEYFSETQRNKGNFPGRFSGRQFSNSRSEMNVSTLELGDSALYLCASSLSETGVRFRGYTFGSGTRLTVV.

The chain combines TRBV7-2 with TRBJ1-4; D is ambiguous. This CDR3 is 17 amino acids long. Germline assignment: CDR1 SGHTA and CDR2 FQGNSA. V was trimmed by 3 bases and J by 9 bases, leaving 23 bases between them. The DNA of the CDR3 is TGTGCCAGCAGCTTTATCACACTAGGTCCTACAATGAAAAAACTGTTTTTT. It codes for CASSFITLGPTMKKLFF.

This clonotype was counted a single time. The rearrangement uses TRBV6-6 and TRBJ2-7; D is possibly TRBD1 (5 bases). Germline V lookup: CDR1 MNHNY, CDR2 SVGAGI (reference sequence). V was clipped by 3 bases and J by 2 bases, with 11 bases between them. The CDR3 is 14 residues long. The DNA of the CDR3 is TGTGCCAGCAGTTATGGCGCAGGGACCTACGAGCAGTACGTC. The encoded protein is CASSYGAGTYEQYV.

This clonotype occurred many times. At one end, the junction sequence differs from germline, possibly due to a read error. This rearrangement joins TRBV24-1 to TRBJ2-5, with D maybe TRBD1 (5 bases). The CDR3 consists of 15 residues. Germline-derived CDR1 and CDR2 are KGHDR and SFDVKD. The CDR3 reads CATSDFSRAQEIQYF. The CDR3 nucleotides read TGTGCCACCAGTGATTTTAGCAGGGCGCAAGAGATCCAGTACTTC.

Here the CDR3 reads CASTRDGDYGYTF. CDR3 DNA sequence: TGCGCCAGCACCCGGGACGGGGACTATGGCTACACCTTC. The chain recombines TRBV4-1 with TRBJ1-2; D possibly corresponds to TRBD1 (5 bases). Germline V gene lookup returns CDR1 MGHRA and CDR2 YSYEKL. The V and J ends lost 7 bases and 3 bases respectively, with 12 bases between them. The CDR3 spans 13 residues.

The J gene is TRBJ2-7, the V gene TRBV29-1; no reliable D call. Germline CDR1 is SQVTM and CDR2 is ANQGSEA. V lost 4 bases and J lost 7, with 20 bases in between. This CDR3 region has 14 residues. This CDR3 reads CSVVPVVGVGEQYF. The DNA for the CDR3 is TGCAGCGTTGTGCCCGTCGTCGGCGTGGGGGAGCAGTACTTC.

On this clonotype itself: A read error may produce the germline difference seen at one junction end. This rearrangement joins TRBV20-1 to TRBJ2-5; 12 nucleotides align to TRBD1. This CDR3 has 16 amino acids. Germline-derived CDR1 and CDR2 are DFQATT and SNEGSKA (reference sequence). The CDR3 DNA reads TGCAGTGCTAGGGGGACAGGGGGCCCCTACCAAGAGACCCAGTGCTTC. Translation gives CSARGTGGPYQETQCF.

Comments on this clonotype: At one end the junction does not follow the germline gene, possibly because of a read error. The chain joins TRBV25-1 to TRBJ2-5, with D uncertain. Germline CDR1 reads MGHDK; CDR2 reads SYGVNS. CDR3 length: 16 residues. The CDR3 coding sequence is TGTGCCAGCGGTGAAACAAACGAGCCAAGGGTTGAGACCCAGTACTTC. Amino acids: CASGETNEPRVETQYF.

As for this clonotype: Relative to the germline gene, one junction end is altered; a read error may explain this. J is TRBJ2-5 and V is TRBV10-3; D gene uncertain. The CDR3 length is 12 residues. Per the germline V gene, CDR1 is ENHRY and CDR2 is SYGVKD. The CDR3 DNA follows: TGTGCCACCAGTGACGGCACAGAGACCCAGTACTTC. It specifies CATSDGTETQYF.